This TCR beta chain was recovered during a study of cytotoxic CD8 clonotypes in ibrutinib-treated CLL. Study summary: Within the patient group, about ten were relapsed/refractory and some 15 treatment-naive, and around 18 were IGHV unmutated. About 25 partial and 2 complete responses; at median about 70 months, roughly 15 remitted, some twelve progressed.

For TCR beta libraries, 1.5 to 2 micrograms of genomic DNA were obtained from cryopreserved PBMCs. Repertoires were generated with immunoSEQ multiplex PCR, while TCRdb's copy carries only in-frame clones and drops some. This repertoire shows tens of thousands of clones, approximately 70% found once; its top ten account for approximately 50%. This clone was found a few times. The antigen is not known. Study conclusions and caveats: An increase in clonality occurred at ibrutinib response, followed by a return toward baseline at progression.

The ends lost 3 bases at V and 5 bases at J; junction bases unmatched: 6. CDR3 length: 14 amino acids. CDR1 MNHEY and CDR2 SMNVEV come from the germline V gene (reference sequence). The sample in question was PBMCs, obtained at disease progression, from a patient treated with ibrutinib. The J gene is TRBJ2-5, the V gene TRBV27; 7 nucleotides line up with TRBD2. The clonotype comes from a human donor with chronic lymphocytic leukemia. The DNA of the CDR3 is TGTGCCAGCAGTTTGGGGGGGAGTCGGGAGACCCAGTACTTC. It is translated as CASSLGGSRETQYF.